The clone carrying this T cell receptor beta chain turned up a few times. The sample belongs to a study of patients and donors after allogeneic stem cell transplantation. TCRdb ran MiXCR on the RT-PCR reads and lists one entry per CDR3 protein. The sample records more than 850,000 distinct CDR3 sequences, more than 15% being singletons. Trimming stripped 6 bases from V and 4 bases from J, with 15 bases between. CDR3 length: 14 amino acids. Germline V gives CDR1 PRHDT, CDR2 FYEKMQ (reference sequence). Material: blood, either unsorted or a sorted T cell fraction (not recorded which). The genes are TRBV13 and TRBJ2-5; a possible D gene is TRBD1 (5 bases). The sequence derives from a human donor who was either an allogeneic HSCT recipient or a stem cell or donor lymphocyte infusion donor (not recorded which). It is not recorded whose cells these are; they may come from a transplant donor. CDR3 coding DNA: TGTGCCAGCAGTTTCGTGGGTAGGGGAGAGACCCAGTACTTC. Its translation is CASSFVGRGETQYF.